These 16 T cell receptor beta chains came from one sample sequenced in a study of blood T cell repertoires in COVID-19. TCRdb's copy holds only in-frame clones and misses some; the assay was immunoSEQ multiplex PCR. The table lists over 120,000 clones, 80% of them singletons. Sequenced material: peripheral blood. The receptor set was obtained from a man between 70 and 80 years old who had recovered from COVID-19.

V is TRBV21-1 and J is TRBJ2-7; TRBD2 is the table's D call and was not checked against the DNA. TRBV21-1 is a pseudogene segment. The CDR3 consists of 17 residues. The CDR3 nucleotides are TGTGCCAGCAGCAAACACCCTCGGGAAGCGGGCTCCTACGAGCAGTACTTC. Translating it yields CASSKHPREAGSYEQYF.

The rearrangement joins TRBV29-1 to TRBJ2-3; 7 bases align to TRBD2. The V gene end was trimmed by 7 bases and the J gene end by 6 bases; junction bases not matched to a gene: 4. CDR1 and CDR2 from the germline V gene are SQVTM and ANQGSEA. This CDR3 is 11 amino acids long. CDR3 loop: CSGGGVDTQYF. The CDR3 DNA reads TGCAGCGGGGGAGGGGTTGATACGCAGTATTTT.

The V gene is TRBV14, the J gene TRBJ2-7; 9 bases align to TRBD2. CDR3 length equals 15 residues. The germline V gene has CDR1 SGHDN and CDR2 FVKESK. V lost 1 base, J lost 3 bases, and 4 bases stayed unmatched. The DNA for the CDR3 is TGTGCCAGCAGCCAAGTGGGTAGCGGGAGCTACGAGCAGTACTTC. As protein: CASSQVGSGSYEQYF.

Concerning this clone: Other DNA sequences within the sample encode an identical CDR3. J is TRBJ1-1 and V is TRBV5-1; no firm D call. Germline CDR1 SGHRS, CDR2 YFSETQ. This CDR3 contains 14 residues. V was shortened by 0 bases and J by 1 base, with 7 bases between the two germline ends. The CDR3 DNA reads TGCGCCAGCAGCTTGGGGGCCTCGAACACTGAAGCTTTCTTT. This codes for CASSLGASNTEAFF. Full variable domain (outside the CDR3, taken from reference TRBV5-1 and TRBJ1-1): KAGVTQTPRYLIKTRGQQVTLSCSPISGHRSVSWYQQTPGQGLQFLFEYFSETQRNKGNFPGRFSGRQFSNSRSEMNVSTLELGDSALYLCASSLGASNTEAFFGQGTRLTVV.

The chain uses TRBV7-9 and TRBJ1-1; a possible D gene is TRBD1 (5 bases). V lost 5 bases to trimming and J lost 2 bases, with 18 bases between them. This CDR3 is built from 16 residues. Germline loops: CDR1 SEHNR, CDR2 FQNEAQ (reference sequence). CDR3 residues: CASSKGLTLRNTEAFF. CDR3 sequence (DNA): TGTGCCAGCAGCAAGGGACTGACACTCCGAAACACTGAAGCTTTCTTT.

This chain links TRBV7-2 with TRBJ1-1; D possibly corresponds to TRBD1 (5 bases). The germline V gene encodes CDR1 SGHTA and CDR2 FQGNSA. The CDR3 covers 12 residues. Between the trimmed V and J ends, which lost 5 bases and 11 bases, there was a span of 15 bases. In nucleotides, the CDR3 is TGTGCCAGCAGCACAGGACATCGGGGGGCTTTCTTT. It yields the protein CASSTGHRGAFF.

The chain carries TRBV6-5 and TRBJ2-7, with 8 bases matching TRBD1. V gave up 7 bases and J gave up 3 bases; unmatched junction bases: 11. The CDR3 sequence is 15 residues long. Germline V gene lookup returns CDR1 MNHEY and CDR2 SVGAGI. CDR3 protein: CASTMGGQGFYEQYF. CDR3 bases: TGTGCCAGCACCATGGGAGGACAGGGTTTCTACGAGCAGTACTTC.

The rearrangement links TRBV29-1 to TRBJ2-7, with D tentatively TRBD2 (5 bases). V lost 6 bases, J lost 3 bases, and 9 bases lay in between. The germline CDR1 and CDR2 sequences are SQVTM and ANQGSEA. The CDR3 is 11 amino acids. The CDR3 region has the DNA TGCAGCGTCCCGGGAATCTACGAGCAGTACTTC. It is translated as CSVPGIYEQYF.

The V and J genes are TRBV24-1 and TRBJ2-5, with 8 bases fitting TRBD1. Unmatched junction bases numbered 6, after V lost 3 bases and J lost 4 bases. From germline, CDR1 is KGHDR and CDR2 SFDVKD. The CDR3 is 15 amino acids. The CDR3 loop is CATSDALGTGETQYF. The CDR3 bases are TGTGCCACCAGTGATGCCCTCGGGACAGGAGAGACCCAGTACTTC.

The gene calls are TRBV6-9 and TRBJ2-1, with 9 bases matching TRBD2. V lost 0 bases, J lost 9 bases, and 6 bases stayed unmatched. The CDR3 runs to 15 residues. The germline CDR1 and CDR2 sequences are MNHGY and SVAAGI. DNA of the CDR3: TGTGCCAGCAGTTATTCTGGTCTAGCGGGGTGTGAGCAGTTCTTC. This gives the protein CASSYSGLAGCEQFF.

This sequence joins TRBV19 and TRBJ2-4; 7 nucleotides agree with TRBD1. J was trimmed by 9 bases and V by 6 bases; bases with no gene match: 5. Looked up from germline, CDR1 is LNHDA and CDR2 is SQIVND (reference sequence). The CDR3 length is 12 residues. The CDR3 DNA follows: TGTGCCAGTAGCTCGACAGGGCCCATTCAGTACTTC. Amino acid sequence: CASSSTGPIQYF.

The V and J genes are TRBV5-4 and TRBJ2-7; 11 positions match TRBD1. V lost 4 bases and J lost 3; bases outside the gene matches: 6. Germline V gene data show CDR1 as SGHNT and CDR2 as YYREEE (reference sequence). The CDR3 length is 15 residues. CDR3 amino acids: CASSTGTGGFYEQYF. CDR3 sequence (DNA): TGTGCCAGCAGCACCGGGACAGGGGGATTCTACGAGCAGTACTTC.

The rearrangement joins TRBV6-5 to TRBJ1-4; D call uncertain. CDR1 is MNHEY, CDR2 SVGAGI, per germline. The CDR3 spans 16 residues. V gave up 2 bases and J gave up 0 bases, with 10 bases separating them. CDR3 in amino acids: CASSYVRITTNEKLFF. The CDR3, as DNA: TGTGCCAGCAGTTACGTCAGGATAACAACTAATGAAAAACTGTTTTTT.

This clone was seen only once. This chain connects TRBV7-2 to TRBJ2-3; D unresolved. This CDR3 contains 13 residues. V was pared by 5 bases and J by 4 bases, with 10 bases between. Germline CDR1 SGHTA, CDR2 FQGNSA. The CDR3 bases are TGTGCCAGCAGCCACCCGGAGTCAGATACGCAGTATTTT. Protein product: CASSHPESDTQYF. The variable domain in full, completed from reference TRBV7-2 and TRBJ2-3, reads GAGVSQSPSNKVTEKGKDVELRCDPISGHTALYWYRQSLGQGLEFLIYFQGNSAPDKSGLPSDRFSAERTGGSVSTLTIQRTQQEDSAVYLCASSHPESDTQYFGPGTRLTVL.

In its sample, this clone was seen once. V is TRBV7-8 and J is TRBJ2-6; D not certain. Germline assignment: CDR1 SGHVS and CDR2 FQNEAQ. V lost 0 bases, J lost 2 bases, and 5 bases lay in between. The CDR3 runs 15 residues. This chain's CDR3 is CASSLARTGANVLTF. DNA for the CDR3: TGTGCCAGCAGCTTAGCCCGTACTGGGGCCAACGTCCTGACTTTC. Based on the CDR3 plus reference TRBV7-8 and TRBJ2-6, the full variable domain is GAGVSQSPRYKVAKRGQDVALRCDPISGHVSLFWYQQALGQGPEFLTYFQNEAQLDKSGLPSDRFFAERPEGSVSTLKIQRTQQEDSAVYLCASSLARTGANVLTFGAGSRLTVL.

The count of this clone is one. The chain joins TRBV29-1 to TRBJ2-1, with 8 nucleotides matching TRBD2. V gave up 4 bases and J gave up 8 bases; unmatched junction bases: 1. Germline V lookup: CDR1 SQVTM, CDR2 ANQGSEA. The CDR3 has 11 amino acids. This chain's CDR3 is CSVGLAYEQFF. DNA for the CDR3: TGCAGCGTTGGACTAGCGTATGAGCAGTTCTTC.